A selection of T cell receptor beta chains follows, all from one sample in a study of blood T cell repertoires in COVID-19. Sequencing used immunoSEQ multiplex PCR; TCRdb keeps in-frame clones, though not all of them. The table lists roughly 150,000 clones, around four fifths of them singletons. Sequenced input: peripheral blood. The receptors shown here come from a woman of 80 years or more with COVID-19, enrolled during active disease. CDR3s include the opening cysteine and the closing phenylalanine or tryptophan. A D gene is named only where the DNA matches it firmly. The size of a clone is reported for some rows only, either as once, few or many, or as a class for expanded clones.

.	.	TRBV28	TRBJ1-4	CASSLAGRSEKLFF	TGTGCCAGCAGTTTAGCTGGGCGTAGTGAAAAACTGTTTTTT
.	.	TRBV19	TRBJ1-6	CASPWGTTVSPLHF	TGTGCCAGCCCGTGGGGGACAACCGTCTCACCCCTCCACTTT
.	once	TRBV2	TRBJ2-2	CASSEYSYTGELFF	TGTGCCAGCAGTGAGTACAGTTACACCGGGGAGCTGTTTTTT
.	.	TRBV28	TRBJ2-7	CASSLQDRPWEQYF	TGTGCCAGCAGTTTGCAAGACAGGCCCTGGGAGCAGTACTTC
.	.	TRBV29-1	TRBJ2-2	CSVKRRAGELFF	TGCAGCGTTAAGAGGAGGGCCGGGGAGCTGTTTTTT
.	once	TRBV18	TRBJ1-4	CASSPTDSNEKLFF	TGTGCCAGCTCACCAACGGACAGTAATGAAAAACTGTTTTTT
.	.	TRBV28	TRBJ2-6	CASSSSTRGRSGANVLTF	TGTGCCAGCAGTTCCTCGACTAGGGGACGCTCTGGGGCCAACGTCCTGACTTTC
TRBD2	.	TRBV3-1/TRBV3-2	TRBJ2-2	CASRQSGTNTGELFF	TGTGCCAGCAGACAGAGCGGGACGAACACCGGGGAGCTGTTTTTT
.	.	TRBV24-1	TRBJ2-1	CATSDIGGEQFF	TGTGCCACCAGTGATATCGGGGGTGAGCAGTTCTTC
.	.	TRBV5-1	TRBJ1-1	CASSPDGGWNTEAFF	TGCGCCAGCAGCCCGGATGGGGGGTGGAACACTGAAGCTTTCTTT
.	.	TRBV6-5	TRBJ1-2	CASSSSPNYGYTF	TGTGCCAGCAGTTCCAGTCCTAACTATGGCTACACCTTC
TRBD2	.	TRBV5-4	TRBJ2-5	CASSSGGGGAATQYF	TGTGCCAGCAGCTCCGGAGGCGGGGGGGCGGCGACCCAGTACTTC
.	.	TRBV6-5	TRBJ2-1	CASSGGSYNEQFF	TGTGCCAGCTCCGGGGGCTCCTACAATGAGCAGTTCTTC
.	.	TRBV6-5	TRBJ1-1	CASSYGGNTEAFF	TGTGCCAGCAGTTACGGAGGTAACACTGAAGCTTTCTTT
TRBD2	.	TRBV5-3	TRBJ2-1	CARSLNTSGSEYNEQFF	TGTGCCAGAAGCTTGAATACTAGCGGGAGTGAATACAATGAGCAGTTCTTC
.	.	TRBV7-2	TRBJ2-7	CASSRGAGGYEQYF	TGTGCCAGCAGCCGGGGGGCCGGAGGATACGAGCAGTACTTC
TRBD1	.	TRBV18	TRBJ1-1	CASSPRRGRTTEAFF	TGTGCCAGCTCACCACGCAGGGGGCGTACGACTGAAGCTTTCTTT
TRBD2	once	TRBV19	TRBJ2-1	CASSIVYGTSGTQFF	TGTGCCAGTAGTATAGTCTACGGGACTAGCGGGACGCAGTTCTTC
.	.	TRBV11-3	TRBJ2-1	CASSFGGNEQFF	TGTGCCAGCAGCTTTGGCGGCAATGAGCAGTTCTTC
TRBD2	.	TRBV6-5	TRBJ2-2	CASSYAGGTGELFF	TGTGCCAGCAGTTATGCCGGGGGGACCGGGGAGCTGTTTTTT
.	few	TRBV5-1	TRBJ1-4	CASSLAPQGMNEKLFF	TGCGCCAGCAGCTTGGCCCCTCAGGGGATGAATGAAAAACTGTTTTTT
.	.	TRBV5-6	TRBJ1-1	CASMAGEVAFF	TGTGCCAGCATGGCGGGAGAGGTCGCTTTCTTT
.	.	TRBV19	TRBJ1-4	CASSPRGGRDEKLFF	TGTGCCAGTAGTCCCCGGGGGGGCCGGGATGAAAAACTGTTTTTT
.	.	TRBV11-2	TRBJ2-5	CASRTGETQYF	TGTGCCAGCAGAACCGGGGAGACCCAGTACTTC